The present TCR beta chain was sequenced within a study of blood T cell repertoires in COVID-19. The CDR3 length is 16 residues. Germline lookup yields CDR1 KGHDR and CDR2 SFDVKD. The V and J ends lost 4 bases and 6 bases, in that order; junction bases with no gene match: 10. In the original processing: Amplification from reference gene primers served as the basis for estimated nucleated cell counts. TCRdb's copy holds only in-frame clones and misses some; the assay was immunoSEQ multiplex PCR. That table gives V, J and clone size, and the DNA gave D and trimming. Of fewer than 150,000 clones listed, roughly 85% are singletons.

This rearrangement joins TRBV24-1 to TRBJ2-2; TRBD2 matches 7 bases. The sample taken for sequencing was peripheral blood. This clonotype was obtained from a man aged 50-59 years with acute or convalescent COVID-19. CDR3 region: CATSDPWRGGSGELFF. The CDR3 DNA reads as TGTGCCACCAGTGACCCCTGGAGGGGAGGGTCCGGGGAGCTGTTTTTT.